This T cell receptor (beta chain) is from a study of T-cell reconstitution after alpha-beta-depleted transplantation in children (dated by TCRdb to 2016 to 2017). With regard to the full study: Using TCR repertoire profiling, the study quantitatively followed how T-cell immune reconstitution unfolded in children after TCRalphabeta/CD19-depleted allogeneic hematopoietic cell transplantation.

Libraries were built with PCR. These reads were obtained on an Illumina HiSeq 2500. TCR library preparation used molecular barcoding, with unique molecular identifiers applied to normalize quantification of the TCRbeta repertoire. TCRdb handled the public reads itself, with Q25 trimming in fastp and clone calling in MiXCR, and kept productive beta chains. Rows merge per CDR3 protein into single entries with the most common DNA and genes. Present in this sample are about 72,000 distinct CDR3 sequences, about 7% of which were seen just once. Of the sample, around 2.6% falls within the top ten clones. The sample holds many counts of this clonotype. Its antigen remains undetermined. No clone much larger than this one lies a single base away; base qualities are absent. The specimen comprised PBMCs from the stem cell graft donor, sampled from the stem cell graft. The clonotype comes from a human donor who donated a stem cell graft to a child with acute lymphoblastic leukemia.

The sequence in DNA is TGTGCCAGCAGCGTAGCTAGCCCAGGGCCCACCGGGGAGCTGTTTTTT. This gives the protein CASSVASPGPTGELFF. The sequence links TRBV9 to TRBJ2-2, with the D call perhaps TRBD1 or TRBD2, as 5 bases match in each case. V and J lose 0 bases and 4 bases, and a span of 13 bases separates them. The germline V gene supplies CDR1 SGDLS and CDR2 YYNGEE. Counted from cysteine to phenylalanine, this CDR3 has 16 amino acids. The only DNA kept is the CDR3, 48 bases in frame from the first base.